One and the same sample provided the 14 T cell receptor beta chains below, sequenced in a study of blood T cell repertoires in COVID-19. The assay was immunoSEQ multiplex PCR, and TCRdb's table has in-frame clones only and misses some. The sample yields approximately 21,000 clones, 75% to 95% seen once. Sequencing input: peripheral blood. Every receptor here comes from a human donor in a cohort sampled during active COVID-19.

This clone occurred once. V and J are TRBV3-1 (or the pseudogene TRBV3-2) and TRBJ2-7; D unresolved. V gave up 4 bases and J gave up 0 bases, with 4 bases separating them. The CDR3 is made up of 12 amino acids. The V gene's germline CDR1 is LGHDT and CDR2 YNNKEL (reference sequence). Written as DNA, the CDR3 is TGTGCCAGCAGCCGCAGCTCCTACGAGCAGTACTTC. Protein sequence: CASSRSSYEQYF.

The rearrangement links TRBV9 to TRBJ1-1, with TRBD1 identical over 12 bases. Trimming cost V 4 bases and J 4 bases; bases outside gene matches: 5. The CDR3 totals 15 residues. Germline V gives CDR1 SGDLS, CDR2 YYNGEE. Here the CDR3 reads CASSPGTGGVTEAFF. The CDR3 DNA reads as TGTGCCAGCAGCCCAGGGACAGGGGGCGTCACTGAAGCTTTCTTT.

The rearrangement links TRBV6-6 to TRBJ1-5; D gene ambiguous. The CDR3 contains 13 residues. Trimming cost V 0 bases and J 6 bases, with 6 bases left between them. From germline, CDR1 is MNHNY and CDR2 SVGAGI (reference sequence). CDR3 sequence: CASSYSPGQPQHF. The CDR3 bases are TGTGCCAGCAGTTACTCGCCGGGTCAGCCCCAGCATTTT.

The chain has TRBV5-1 and TRBJ2-4; D may be TRBD1 (6 bases). CDR1 and CDR2 from the germline V gene are SGHRS and YFSETQ. The V end lost 1 base, the J end lost 6 bases, and 11 bases lay between the germline ends. The CDR3 has 14 amino acids. CDR3 region: CASSLQQGRNIQYF. The DNA for the CDR3 is TGCGCCAGCAGCTTGCAACAGGGTCGAAACATTCAGTACTTC.

The CDR3 DNA follows: TGCGCCAGCAGCCAAGAAGCGGCCAGGCACACTGAAGCTTTCTTT. Protein sequence: CASSQEAARHTEAFF. V usage is TRBV4-1 and J usage is TRBJ1-1; D remains unclear. With 0 bases removed from V and 3 bases from J, the gap between germline ends came to 11 bases. The CDR3 has 15 amino acids. Per germline, CDR1 MGHRA and CDR2 YSYEKL.

This sequence joins TRBV5-1 and TRBJ1-2; D might be TRBD1 (5 bases). Germline V gene sequence: CDR1 SGHRS, CDR2 YFSETQ. V lost 2 bases and J lost 3, with 5 bases in between. The CDR3 loop spans 12 amino acids. CDR3 protein: CASSLGDYGYTF. The CDR3 bases are TGCGCCAGCAGCTTAGGGGACTATGGCTACACCTTC.

The chain links TRBV30 to TRBJ2-3, with 7 bases that match TRBD2. V lost 3 bases to trimming and J lost 6 bases; unmatched junction nucleotides: 3. CDR1 is GTSNPN, CDR2 SVGIG, per germline (reference sequence). The CDR3 sequence is 12 residues long. In nucleotides, the CDR3 is TGTGCCTGGAGCGGACTAGGGGATACGCAGTATTTT. This codes for CAWSGLGDTQYF.

This rearrangement joins TRBV2 to TRBJ1-6; 11 bases are shared with TRBD1. Trimming cost V 6 bases and J 3 bases; bases outside gene matches: 13. Germline CDR1 is SNHLY and CDR2 is FYNNEI. The CDR3 is 19 amino acids. CDR3: CASRGQGVIEDYYNSPLHF. CDR3 nucleotides: TGTGCCAGCAGGGGACAGGGGGTGATTGAGGACTACTATAATTCACCCCTCCACTTT.

CDR3 loop: CAYSPVSKNIQYF. DNA for the CDR3: TGTGCATACTCCCCGGTGTCCAAAAACATTCAGTACTTC. The chain employs TRBV5-4 and TRBJ2-4, with unresolved D. Germline CDR1 is SGHNT and CDR2 is YYREEE (reference sequence). The CDR3 length is 13 residues.

The chain has TRBV13 and TRBJ2-1; 14 nucleotides line up with TRBD2. V gave up 6 bases and J gave up 9 bases; unmatched junction bases: 7. The CDR3 extends over 15 amino acids. Germline V gene sequence: CDR1 PRHDT, CDR2 FYEKMQ (reference sequence). The CDR3 protein is CASRRGLAGVGEQFF. The CDR3 DNA reads as TGTGCCAGCAGACGGGGACTAGCGGGGGTAGGTGAGCAGTTCTTC.

The chain employs TRBV30 and TRBJ1-1; TRBD1 matches 7 bases. V was pared by 4 bases and J by 1 base, with 3 bases of the junction left unmatched. Germline CDR1 is GTSNPN and CDR2 is SVGIG (reference sequence). The CDR3 runs to 13 residues. The CDR3: CAWTTGTNTEAFF. CDR3 DNA: TGTGCCTGGACGACAGGGACGAACACTGAAGCTTTCTTT.

Of note for this clone: At the DNA level, this CDR3 is encoded by other sequences in the same sample as well. V usage is TRBV19 and J usage is TRBJ2-7; D is undetermined. CDR1 and CDR2 from the germline V gene are LNHDA and SQIVND (reference sequence). This CDR3 has 13 amino acids. V lost 6 bases and J 6 bases, leaving 15 bases between the germline ends. CDR3 region: CASSDSRWSEQYF. For the CDR3, the DNA is TGTGCCAGTAGCGACTCCCGATGGAGCGAGCAGTACTTC.

The J gene is TRBJ1-2, the V gene TRBV27; TRBD1 agrees at 7 bases. V dropped 5 bases and J dropped 5; count of bases not matched to a gene: 14. The germline gives CDR1 MNHEY, CDR2 SMNVEV (reference sequence). The CDR3 has 16 residues. The CDR3 nucleotides read TGTGCCAGCAGTCTGGGACAGAACAGAGGGGCTTATGGCTACACCTTC. It encodes CASSLGQNRGAYGYTF.

The V and J genes are TRBV5-1 and TRBJ1-5; D might be TRBD1 (6 bases). The germline V gene has CDR1 SGHRS and CDR2 YFSETQ. This CDR3 is built from 15 residues. With 4 bases removed from V and 5 bases from J, the gap between germline ends came to 16 bases. The CDR3 is CASSAGDPSYQPQHF. The CDR3 nucleotides read TGCGCCAGCAGCGCAGGGGACCCCTCTTATCAGCCCCAGCATTTT.